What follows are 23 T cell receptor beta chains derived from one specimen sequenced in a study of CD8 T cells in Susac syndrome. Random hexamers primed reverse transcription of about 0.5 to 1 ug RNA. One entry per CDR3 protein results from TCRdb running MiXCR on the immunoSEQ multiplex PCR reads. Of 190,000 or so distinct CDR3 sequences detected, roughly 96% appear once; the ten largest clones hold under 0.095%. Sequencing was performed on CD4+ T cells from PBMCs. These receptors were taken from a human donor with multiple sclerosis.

The CDR3 DNA follows: TGTGCCAGCAGCTCCGAGACTATCGGAGAGACCCAGTACTTC. As protein: CASSSETIGETQYF. The chain combines TRBV2 with TRBJ2-5, with a weak D call TRBD2 (5 bases). V lost 6 bases, J lost 4 bases, and 15 bases lay in between. Germline V gene lookup returns CDR1 SNHLY and CDR2 FYNNEI. CDR3 length: 14 residues. The full variable domain, in which reference TRBV2 and TRBJ2-5 provide the parts outside the CDR3, is EPEVTQTPSHQVTQMGQEVILRCVPISNHLYFYWYRQILGQKVEFLVSFYNNEISEKSEIFDDQFSVERPDGSNFTLKIRSTKLEDSAMYFCASSSETIGETQYFGPGTRLLVL.

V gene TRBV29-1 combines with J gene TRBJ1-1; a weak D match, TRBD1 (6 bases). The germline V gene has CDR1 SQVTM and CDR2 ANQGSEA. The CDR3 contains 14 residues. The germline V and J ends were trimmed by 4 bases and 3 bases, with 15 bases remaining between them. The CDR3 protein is CSVARGSRDTEAFF. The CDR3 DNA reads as TGCAGCGTTGCCAGGGGATCACGGGACACTGAAGCTTTCTTT.

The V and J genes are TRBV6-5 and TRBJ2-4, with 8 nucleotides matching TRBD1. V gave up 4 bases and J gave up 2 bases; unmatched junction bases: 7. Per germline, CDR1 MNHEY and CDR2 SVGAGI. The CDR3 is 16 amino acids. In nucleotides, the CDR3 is TGTGCCAGCAGTTCCGGACAGGGAGTGTCCAAAAACATTCAGTACTTC. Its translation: CASSSGQGVSKNIQYF.

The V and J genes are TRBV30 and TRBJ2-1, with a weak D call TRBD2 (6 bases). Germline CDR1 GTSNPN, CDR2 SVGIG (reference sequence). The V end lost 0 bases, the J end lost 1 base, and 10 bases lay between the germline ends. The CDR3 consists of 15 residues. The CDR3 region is CAWSVGSGSYNEQFF. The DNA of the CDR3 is TGTGCCTGGAGTGTGGGTAGCGGTTCCTACAATGAGCAGTTCTTC.

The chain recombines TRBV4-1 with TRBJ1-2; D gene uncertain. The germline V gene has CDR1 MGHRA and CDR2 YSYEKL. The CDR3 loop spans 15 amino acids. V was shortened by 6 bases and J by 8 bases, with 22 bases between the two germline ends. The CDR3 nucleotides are TGCGCCAGCAGACTCTCAACGGATCCGTTTGGGGGCTACACCTTC. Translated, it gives CASRLSTDPFGGYTF.

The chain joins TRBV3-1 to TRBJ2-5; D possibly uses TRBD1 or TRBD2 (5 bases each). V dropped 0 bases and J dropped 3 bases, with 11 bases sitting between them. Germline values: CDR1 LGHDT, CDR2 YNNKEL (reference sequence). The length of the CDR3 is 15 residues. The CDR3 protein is CASSQEGTVKETQYF. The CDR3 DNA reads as TGTGCCAGCAGCCAAGAAGGGACCGTTAAAGAGACCCAGTACTTC.

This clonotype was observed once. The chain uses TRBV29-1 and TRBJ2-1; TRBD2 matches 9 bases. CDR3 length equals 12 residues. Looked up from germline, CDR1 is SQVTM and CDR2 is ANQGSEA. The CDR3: CAGAGGVNEQFF. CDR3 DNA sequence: TGCGCCGGAGCGGGAGGTGTAAATGAGCAGTTCTTC.

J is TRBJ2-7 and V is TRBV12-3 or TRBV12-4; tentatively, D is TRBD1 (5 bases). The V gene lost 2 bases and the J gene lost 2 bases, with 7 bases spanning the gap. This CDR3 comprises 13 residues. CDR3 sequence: CASSLTGTYEQYF. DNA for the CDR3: TGTGCCAGCAGTTTAACAGGTACCTACGAGCAGTACTTC.

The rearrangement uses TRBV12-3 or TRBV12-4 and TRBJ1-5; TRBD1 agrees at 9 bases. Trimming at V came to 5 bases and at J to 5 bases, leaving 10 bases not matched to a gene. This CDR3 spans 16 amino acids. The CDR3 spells CASSPNTGQGDQPQHF. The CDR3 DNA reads TGTGCCAGCAGTCCTAATACGGGACAGGGAGATCAGCCCCAGCATTTT.

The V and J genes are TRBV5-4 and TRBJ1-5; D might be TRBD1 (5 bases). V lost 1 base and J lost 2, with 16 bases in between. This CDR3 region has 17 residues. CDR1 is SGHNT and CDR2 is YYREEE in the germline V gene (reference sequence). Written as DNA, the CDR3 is TGTGCCAGCAGCTTGTGGTCAGGGTCGGAGGGCAATCAGCCCCAGCATTTT. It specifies CASSLWSGSEGNQPQHF.

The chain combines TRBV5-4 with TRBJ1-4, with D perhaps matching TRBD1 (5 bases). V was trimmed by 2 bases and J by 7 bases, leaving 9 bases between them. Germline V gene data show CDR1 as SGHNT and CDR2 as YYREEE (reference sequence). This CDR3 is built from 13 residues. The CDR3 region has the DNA TGTGCCAGCAGCTTAGGGGTGGGTGAAAAACTGTTTTTT. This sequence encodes CASSLGVGEKLFF.

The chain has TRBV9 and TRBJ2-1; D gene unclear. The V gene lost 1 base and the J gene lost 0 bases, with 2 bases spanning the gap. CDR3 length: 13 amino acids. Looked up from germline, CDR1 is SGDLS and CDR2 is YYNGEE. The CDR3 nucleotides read TGTGCCAGCAGCGTACTCTCCTACAATGAGCAGTTCTTC. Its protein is CASSVLSYNEQFF.

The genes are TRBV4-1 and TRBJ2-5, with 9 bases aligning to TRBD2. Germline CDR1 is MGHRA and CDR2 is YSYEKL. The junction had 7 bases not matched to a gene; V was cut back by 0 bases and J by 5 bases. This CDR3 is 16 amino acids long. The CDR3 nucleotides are TGCGCCAGCAGCCAAGAAAGGCAGGCGGGAGGGGAGACCCAGTACTTC. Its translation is CASSQERQAGGETQYF.

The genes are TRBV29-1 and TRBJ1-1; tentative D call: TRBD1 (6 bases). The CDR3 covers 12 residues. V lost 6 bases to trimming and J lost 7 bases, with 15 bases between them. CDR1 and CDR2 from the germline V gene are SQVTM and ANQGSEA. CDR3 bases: TGCAGCGTCCAGGGGTTCTGGGATGAAGCTTTCTTT. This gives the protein CSVQGFWDEAFF.

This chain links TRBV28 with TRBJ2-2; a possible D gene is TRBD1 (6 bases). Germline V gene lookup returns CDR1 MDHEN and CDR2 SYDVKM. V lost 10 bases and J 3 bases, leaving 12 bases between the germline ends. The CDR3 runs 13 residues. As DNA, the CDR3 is TGTGCCATTCTGGACAGTGACACCGGGGAGCTGTTTTTT. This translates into CAILDSDTGELFF. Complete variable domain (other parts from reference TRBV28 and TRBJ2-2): DVKVTQSSRYLVKRTGEKVFLECVQDMDHENMFWYRQDPGLGLRLIYFSYDVKMKEKGDIPEGYSVSREKKERFSLILESASTNQTSMYLCAILDSDTGELFFGEGSRLTVL.

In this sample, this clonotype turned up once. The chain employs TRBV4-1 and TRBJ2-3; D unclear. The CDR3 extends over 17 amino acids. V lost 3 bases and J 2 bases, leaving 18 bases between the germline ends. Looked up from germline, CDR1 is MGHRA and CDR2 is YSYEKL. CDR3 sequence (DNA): TGCGCCAGCAGCCAGTCGATGCGTGGGTTTGACACAGATACGCAGTATTTT. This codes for CASSQSMRGFDTDTQYF.

This CDR3 is CASSRTPSGGALDTQYF. The CDR3 region has the DNA TGTGCCAGCAGTCGTACTCCGAGCGGGGGGGCCTTAGATACGCAGTATTTT. The chain is built from TRBV6-5 and TRBJ2-3; 10 bases match TRBD2. From germline, CDR1 is MNHEY and CDR2 SVGAGI. The junction had 13 bases not matched to a gene; V was cut back by 5 bases and J by 5 bases. The CDR3 totals 17 residues.

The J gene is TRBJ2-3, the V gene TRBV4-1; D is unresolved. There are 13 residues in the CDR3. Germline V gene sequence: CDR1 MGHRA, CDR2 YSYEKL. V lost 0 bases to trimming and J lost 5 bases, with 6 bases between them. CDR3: CASSQDHQDTQYF. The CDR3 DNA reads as TGCGCCAGCAGCCAAGATCATCAAGATACGCAGTATTTT.

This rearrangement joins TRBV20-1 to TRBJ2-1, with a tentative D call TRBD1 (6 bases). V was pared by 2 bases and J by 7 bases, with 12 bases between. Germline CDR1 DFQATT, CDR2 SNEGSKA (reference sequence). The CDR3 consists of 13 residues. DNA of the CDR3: TGCAGTGCTAGAAGGGGACACTGGAATGAGCAGTTCTTC. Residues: CSARRGHWNEQFF.

CDR3 sequence (DNA): TGTGCCAGCAGCTCCCACCGGGCAGATACGCAGTATTTT. It yields the protein CASSSHRADTQYF. V is TRBV5-4 and J is TRBJ2-3, with D hard to call. CDR1 is SGHNT and CDR2 is YYREEE in the germline V gene (reference sequence). Deletions cut 3 bases from V and 4 bases from J, with 9 bases between. This CDR3 has 13 amino acids.

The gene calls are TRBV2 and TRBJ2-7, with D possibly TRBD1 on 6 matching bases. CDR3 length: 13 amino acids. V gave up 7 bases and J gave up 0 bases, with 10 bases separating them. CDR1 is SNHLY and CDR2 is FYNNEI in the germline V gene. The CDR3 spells CASNRVSSYEQYF. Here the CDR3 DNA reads TGTGCCAGCAACAGGGTCAGCTCCTACGAGCAGTACTTC.

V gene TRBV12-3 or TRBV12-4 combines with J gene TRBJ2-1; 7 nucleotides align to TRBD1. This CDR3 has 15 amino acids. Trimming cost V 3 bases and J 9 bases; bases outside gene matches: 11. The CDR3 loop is CASSFMGQRLGEQFF. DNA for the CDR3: TGTGCCAGCAGTTTCATGGGACAGCGCTTGGGTGAGCAGTTCTTC.

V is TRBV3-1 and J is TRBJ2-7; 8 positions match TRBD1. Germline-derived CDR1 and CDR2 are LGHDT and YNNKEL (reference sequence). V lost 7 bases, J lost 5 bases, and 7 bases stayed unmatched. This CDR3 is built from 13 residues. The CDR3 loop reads CASTPTGENEQYF. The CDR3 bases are TGTGCCAGCACCCCGACAGGGGAAAACGAGCAGTACTTC.